This TCR beta chain is from a study of OX40 agonist ivuxolimab in advanced cancers. Study-level background: Partial responses occurred in Three dose-escalation patients, one with hepatocellular carcinoma and two with cutaneous melanoma. Points from the study as a whole: At 0.1 to 3.0 mg/kg and by week 6, clonal expansion occurred in CD4+ and CD8+ blood T cells.

In regard to this clone: The antigen is undetermined. Because the CDR3's place on the DNA is in doubt, the DNA is left out and the CDR3 is given as listed by TCRdb.

In germline, CDR1 is SEHNR, CDR2 FQNEAQ (reference sequence). Ends included, the CDR3 has 14 residues. Sequencing was performed with immunoSEQ multiplex PCR; in TCRdb, only in-frame clones are kept and a portion is missing. In the table there are about 49,000 clones, about 88% of which are singletons. This TCR was sampled from an adult with an advanced solid tumor such as melanoma, head and neck, liver or kidney cancer. The specimen was CD4+ or CD8+ T cells sorted from blood, collected in a trial of the OX40 agonist ivuxolimab. The genes are TRBV7-9 and TRBJ2-7; the table's D call, TRBD1, was not checked against the DNA. The CDR3 reads CASSFGPGSYEQYF.